A selection of T cell receptor beta chains follows, all from one sample in a study of T-cell reconstitution after alpha-beta-depleted transplantation in children. TCRdb redid the calling of the PCR reads with MiXCR, one entry per CDR3 protein. The data show about 460,000 distinct CDR3 sequences, more than 9% seen once. The sample in question was PBMCs, obtained before TCRalphabeta/CD19-depleted stem cell transplant. These receptors came from a child aged 2 to 15 with inherited bone marrow failure, due to receive a stem cell transplant. Both conserved end residues are trimmed from each CDR3. Each record gives: J gene, V gene, CDR3 protein.

j_gene: TRBJ1-4; v_gene: TRBV12-3/TRBV12-4; CDR3aa: ASSFRRANEKLF
j_gene: TRBJ2-1; v_gene: TRBV4-1; CDR3aa: ASSQDPRTSGRFDNEQF
j_gene: TRBJ2-7; v_gene: TRBV24-1; CDR3aa: ATSVGTASSYEQY
j_gene: TRBJ2-1; v_gene: TRBV25-1; CDR3aa: ASSHQGRSEQF
j_gene: TRBJ2-3; v_gene: TRBV7-2; CDR3aa: ASSLQAGGDTQY
j_gene: TRBJ2-2; v_gene: TRBV4-3; CDR3aa: ASERETNTGELF
j_gene: TRBJ1-2; v_gene: TRBV7-9; CDR3aa: ASSLATAGFTGGYT
j_gene: TRBJ2-1; v_gene: TRBV27; CDR3aa: ASSFYSGGGPAQF
j_gene: TRBJ2-2; v_gene: TRBV4-3; CDR3aa: ASSHRLAGKTGELF
j_gene: TRBJ2-7; v_gene: TRBV27; CDR3aa: ASSRHQGPFEQY